The next 32 T cell receptor beta chains were all read from a single sample in a study of blood T cells in healthy people across ages. A second roughly 7 to 11 cycle PCR used barcoded and J-beta primers. TCRdb fed the 5' RACE reads into MiXCR, producing one record per CDR3 protein. The sample lists about 680,000 distinct CDR3 sequences, about 52% occurring once. Sequencing was performed on blood. The receptors were sampled from a woman aged 55-70 years in good health.

This clonotype was counted many times. The chain combines TRBV5-1 with TRBJ2-7, with D perhaps being TRBD1 or TRBD2 (5 bases each). CDR3 length: 14 residues. V lost 0 bases and J lost 5, with 12 bases in between. Germline CDR1 reads SGHRS; CDR2 reads YFSETQ. CDR3 DNA: TGCGCCAGCAGCTTGGGGGACCAGGTGGACGAGCAGTACTTC. Its translation is CASSLGDQVDEQYF.

The chain couples TRBV7-9 to TRBJ2-5; tentatively, D is TRBD1 (6 bases). V was clipped by 4 bases and J by 3 bases, with 9 bases between them. Germline assignment: CDR1 SEHNR and CDR2 FQNEAQ (reference sequence). The CDR3 contains 13 residues. The CDR3 DNA follows: TGTGCCAGCAGCTCAAGGACAGAAGAGACCCAGTACTTC. This gives the protein CASSSRTEETQYF.

In nucleotides, the CDR3 is TGTGCCAGCTCACCAACAGGGTCGGAAGGTTCACCCCTCCACTTT. The encoded protein is CASSPTGSEGSPLHF. The chain couples TRBV18 to TRBJ1-6; D possibly corresponds to TRBD1 (6 bases). This CDR3 spans 15 amino acids. CDR1 is KGHSH, CDR2 LQKENI, per germline. V was cut by 2 bases and J by 9 bases, with 14 bases left in between.

V is TRBV27 and J is TRBJ1-5; no clear D gene. Trimming left V 5 bases short and J 4 bases short, with 9 bases between. Looked up from germline, CDR1 is MNHEY and CDR2 is SMNVEV (reference sequence). This CDR3 spans 13 amino acids. CDR3 protein: CASSPRANQPQHF. In DNA, the CDR3 is TGTGCCAGCAGTCCCCGGGCTAATCAGCCCCAGCATTTT.

The chain couples TRBV7-8 to TRBJ2-1; TRBD2 matches at 16 bases. The junction had 10 bases not matched to a gene; V was cut back by 5 bases and J by 9 bases. The germline V gene has CDR1 SGHVS and CDR2 FQNEAQ. This CDR3 has 17 residues. The CDR3 sequence: CASSLIWGLAGGFEQFF. The CDR3 region has the DNA TGTGCCAGCAGCCTTATTTGGGGACTAGCGGGAGGGTTTGAGCAGTTCTTC. Full variable domain (outside the CDR3, taken from reference TRBV7-8 and TRBJ2-1): GAGVSQSPRYKVAKRGQDVALRCDPISGHVSLFWYQQALGQGPEFLTYFQNEAQLDKSGLPSDRFFAERPEGSVSTLKIQRTQQEDSAVYLCASSLIWGLAGGFEQFFGPGTRLTVL.

The chain combines TRBV20-1 with TRBJ2-1, with TRBD1 matching over 9 bases. Trimming removed 6 bases from V and 1 base from J; junction bases left unmatched: 4. The CDR3 sequence is 14 residues long. Germline V lookup: CDR1 DFQATT, CDR2 SNEGSKA (reference sequence). This CDR3 reads CSARQGESYNEQFF. DNA for the CDR3: TGCAGTGCGAGACAGGGGGAGTCCTACAATGAGCAGTTCTTC.

This chain uses TRBV20-1 with TRBJ2-7, with a tentative D call TRBD1 (6 bases). This CDR3 is 15 amino acids long. CDR1 is DFQATT, CDR2 SNEGSKA, per germline (reference sequence). Trimming took off 3 bases at V and 5 bases at J, with 20 bases between the two ends. The CDR3 is CSARAIAGARHEQYF. CDR3 coding DNA: TGCAGTGCTAGGGCAATCGCAGGGGCTCGCCACGAGCAGTACTTC.

The CDR3 protein is CASSSRTSGRNTDTQYF. The CDR3 DNA reads TGTGCCAGCAGTTCTCGGACTAGCGGGAGGAACACAGATACGCAGTATTTT. The chain has TRBV28 and TRBJ2-3; the match to TRBD2 covers 14 bases. Trimming took 4 bases from V and 2 from J; bases not matched to a gene: 5. The CDR3 contains 17 residues. The germline CDR1 and CDR2 sequences are MDHEN and SYDVKM.

For this clonotype: A much larger clone lies one base from this, so it may be a read error. CDR3 in DNA: TGTGCCAGCAGCCCCACGGATCACTCTGGAAACACCATATATTTT. It yields the protein CASSPTDHSGNTIYF. The chain is built from TRBV9 and TRBJ1-3, with D hard to call. Germline-derived CDR1 and CDR2 are SGDLS and YYNGEE. Trimming took 4 bases from V and 0 from J, leaving 11 bases between them. The CDR3 length is 15 residues.

V usage is TRBV7-8 and J usage is TRBJ2-7, with TRBD2 identical over 8 bases. The CDR3 runs to 14 residues. Per the germline V gene, CDR1 is SGHVS and CDR2 is FQNEAQ. Trimming took 5 bases from V and 2 from J; bases not matched to a gene: 5. The CDR3 DNA is TGTGCCAGCAGCCTGAGGACTAGCACCTACGAGCAGTACTTC. Residues: CASSLRTSTYEQYF.

The chain is built from TRBV7-9 and TRBJ1-1; 7 nucleotides agree with TRBD1. CDR3 length equals 14 residues. After removal of 5 bases from V and 10 bases from J, the junction contained 13 bases not matched to a gene. Germline V gene data show CDR1 as SEHNR and CDR2 as FQNEAQ (reference sequence). CDR3 bases: TGTGCCAGCAGCGAAGGGGGCTCGGGGATTGGAGCTTTCTTT. Protein sequence: CASSEGGSGIGAFF.

This chain uses TRBV4-2 with TRBJ2-7; 10 bases are a match to TRBD2. The germline V gene encodes CDR1 LGHNA and CDR2 YNFKEQ. This CDR3 is 16 amino acids long. The junction had 7 bases not matched to a gene; V was cut back by 0 bases and J by 5 bases. The CDR3 is CASSQEVLAGVHEQYF. CDR3 sequence (DNA): TGTGCCAGCAGCCAAGAGGTCCTAGCGGGAGTTCACGAGCAGTACTTC.

This clonotype showed up just a few times. The gene calls are TRBV29-1 and TRBJ1-1; 9 bases match TRBD1. Germline assignment: CDR1 SQVTM and CDR2 ANQGSEA. The J segment lost 5 bases and the V segment lost 8 bases, leaving 9 bases of the junction unmatched. CDR3 length equals 13 residues. CDR3 sequence reads: CSHYRGLGTEAFF. CDR3 nucleotides: TGCAGCCATTACAGGGGGCTGGGGACTGAAGCTTTCTTT.

This chain connects TRBV20-1 to TRBJ2-1, with 8 bases matching TRBD2. The CDR3 loop spans 15 amino acids. The germline CDR1 and CDR2 sequences are DFQATT and SNEGSKA (reference sequence). V was pared by 4 bases and J by 2 bases, with 7 bases of the junction left unmatched. CDR3 loop: CSAILAGFTYNEQFF. CDR3 bases: TGCAGTGCTATATTAGCGGGATTTACCTACAATGAGCAGTTCTTC.

The gene calls are TRBV7-9 and TRBJ2-3; a weak D match, TRBD2 (6 bases). Trimming took off 4 bases at V and 6 bases at J, with 14 bases between the two ends. The CDR3 spans 14 residues. CDR1 and CDR2 from the germline V gene are SEHNR and FQNEAQ (reference sequence). The CDR3 bases are TGTGCCAGCAGCTCCGGGACTTACACCGATACGCAGTATTTT. This sequence encodes CASSSGTYTDTQYF.

This clonotype was seen only a few times. The chain recombines TRBV28 with TRBJ2-3, with TRBD1 matching over 9 bases. The ends lost 8 bases at V and 2 bases at J; junction bases unmatched: 2. The CDR3 contains 13 residues. Germline V CDR1 and CDR2: MDHEN, SYDVKM. CDR3 sequence reads: CASGTGNTDTQYF. The CDR3, as DNA: TGTGCCAGCGGGACAGGGAACACAGATACGCAGTATTTT.

This clonotype was detected only a few times. The chain carries TRBV4-2 and TRBJ1-5; D is ambiguous. Between the trimmed V and J ends, which lost 1 base and 5 bases, there was a span of 9 bases. Germline V gene sequence: CDR1 LGHNA, CDR2 YNFKEQ. This CDR3 has 14 amino acids. The CDR3 coding sequence is TGTGCCAGCAGCCAAGTTACGGGAGATCAGCCCCAGCATTTT. Translated: CASSQVTGDQPQHF.

The rearrangement links TRBV11-2 to TRBJ2-4; D ambiguous. This CDR3 comprises 15 residues. CDR1 SGHAT and CDR2 FQNNGV come from the germline V gene. The V end lost 5 bases, the J end lost 2 bases, and 13 bases lay between the germline ends. DNA of the CDR3: TGTGCCAGCAGCCAAGCGAAGAATCCCAAAAACATTCAGTACTTC. It codes for CASSQAKNPKNIQYF.

This clonotype has only a few counts. The chain carries TRBV29-1 and TRBJ2-3, with D perhaps TRBD1 (6 bases). This CDR3 region has 13 residues. V was shortened by 3 bases and J by 2 bases, with 9 bases between the two germline ends. Germline V gives CDR1 SQVTM, CDR2 ANQGSEA. The CDR3 reads CSVDQGHTDTQYF. Here the CDR3 DNA reads TGCAGCGTTGACCAGGGGCACACAGATACGCAGTATTTT.

The rearrangement links TRBV18 to TRBJ1-1; 8 bases align to TRBD1. CDR3 size: 14 residues. Germline CDR1 reads KGHSH; CDR2 reads LQKENI. The V gene end was trimmed by 3 bases and the J gene end by 0 bases; junction bases not matched to a gene: 0. The CDR3 loop reads CASSPGQVNTEAFF. The CDR3 nucleotides are TGTGCCAGCTCACCGGGACAGGTGAACACTGAAGCTTTCTTT.

In its sample, this clonotype was seen a few times. The chain links TRBV7-3 to TRBJ2-1; possible D gene TRBD2, 5 bases. The CDR3 loop spans 13 amino acids. Germline V gene lookup returns CDR1 SGHTA and CDR2 FQGTGA. V was trimmed by 7 bases and J by 5 bases, leaving 12 bases between them. Here the CDR3 reads CASNLGRDNEQFF. The CDR3 DNA follows: TGTGCCAGCAACCTAGGGCGGGACAATGAGCAGTTCTTC.

This clonotype was observed a few times. The chain has TRBV3-1 and TRBJ2-5; the D gene could be TRBD1 or TRBD2 (5 bases each). Deletions cut 3 bases from V and 2 bases from J, with 13 bases between. The CDR3 sequence is 15 residues long. CDR1 is LGHDT and CDR2 is YNNKEL in the germline V gene (reference sequence). This CDR3 reads CASSQYQGEQETQYF. CDR3 nucleotide sequence: TGTGCCAGCAGCCAGTACCAGGGAGAGCAAGAGACCCAGTACTTC.

This chain links TRBV28 with TRBJ2-1, with TRBD2 matching 11 bases. Losses at the gene ends were 7 bases for V and 4 bases for J; bases not matched to a gene: 9. CDR1 and CDR2 from the germline V gene are MDHEN and SYDVKM. The CDR3 extends over 16 amino acids. This CDR3 reads CASTPAGTSGYNEQFF. CDR3 coding DNA: TGTGCCAGCACCCCTGCCGGGACTAGCGGTTACAATGAGCAGTTCTTC.

This clonotype was seen more than once but under ten times. The V call is TRBV12-3 or TRBV12-4, the J call TRBJ2-2; 7 bases are a match to TRBD2. J was trimmed by 2 bases and V by 2 bases; bases with no gene match: 11. The CDR3 sequence is 18 residues long. CDR3 amino acids: CASSLSWLTSRNTGELFF. The CDR3 bases are TGTGCCAGCAGTTTAAGTTGGCTGACTAGCCGAAACACCGGGGAGCTGTTTTTT.

A few counts support this clonotype. The CDR3 protein is CSARLAGRYNEQFF. The CDR3 DNA reads as TGCAGTGCCCGACTAGCGGGCCGCTACAATGAGCAGTTCTTC. The chain links TRBV20-1 to TRBJ2-1; 10 bases agree with TRBD2. V trimming: 6 bases; J trimming: 3 bases; junction bases outside the gene matches: 5. Germline CDR1 is DFQATT and CDR2 is SNEGSKA (reference sequence). This CDR3 region has 14 residues.

The rearrangement uses TRBV6-5 and TRBJ2-1; D gene uncertain. Between the trimmed V and J ends, which lost 6 bases and 10 bases, there was a span of 1 base. Germline V gene data show CDR1 as MNHEY and CDR2 as SVGAGI. The CDR3 is 8 amino acids. The CDR3 bases are TGTGCCAGCAGCGAGCAGTTCTTC. It specifies CASSEQFF.

CDR3 loop: CSARGSGRSYNEQFF. The CDR3, as DNA: TGCAGTGCTAGAGGCAGCGGACGCTCCTACAATGAGCAGTTCTTC. The chain is built from TRBV20-1 and TRBJ2-1; tentative D call: TRBD2 (5 bases). This CDR3 contains 15 residues. The V end was cut by 1 base, the J end by 0 bases, with 10 bases between. Germline lookup yields CDR1 DFQATT and CDR2 SNEGSKA (reference sequence).

The V call is TRBV6-6, the J call TRBJ2-1, with D tentatively TRBD1 or TRBD2 (5 bases each). This CDR3 region has 16 residues. Looked up from germline, CDR1 is MNHNY and CDR2 is SVGAGI (reference sequence). The V gene lost 2 bases and the J gene lost 9 bases, with 20 bases spanning the gap. The CDR3 spells CASSYETGTPRGEQFF. The CDR3 DNA reads as TGTGCCAGCAGTTACGAGACCGGGACCCCTCGGGGTGAGCAGTTCTTC.

V and J are TRBV6-5 and TRBJ2-6, with D tentatively TRBD1 (5 bases). Germline loops: CDR1 MNHEY, CDR2 SVGAGI. The CDR3 length is 15 residues. The germline V and J ends were trimmed by 6 bases and 4 bases, with 13 bases remaining between them. The DNA of the CDR3 is TGTGCCAGCAGCTGCACAGGATCGGGGGCCAACGTCCTGACTTTC. Translating gives CASSCTGSGANVLTF.

The CDR3 is CASSQLQGSYGYTF. The CDR3 nucleotides are TGTGCCAGCAGCCAGTTACAGGGGTCCTATGGCTACACCTTC. The chain combines TRBV3-1 with TRBJ1-2; TRBD1 agrees at 7 bases. The V gene's germline CDR1 is LGHDT and CDR2 YNNKEL (reference sequence). V shed 3 bases and J 4 bases; nucleotides not matched to a gene: 5. CDR3 length: 14 residues.

Only a few counts were recorded for this clonotype. The chain links TRBV21-1 to TRBJ2-1; the table's D call, TRBD2, was not checked against the DNA. TRBV21-1 is a pseudogene segment. CDR3 size: 16 residues. CDR3 in DNA: TGTGCCAGCAGCGGGTCAACTAGCGGGAGCGACAATGAGCAGTTCTTC. Protein: CASSGSTSGSDNEQFF.

This chain links TRBV28 with TRBJ2-7, with a tentative D call TRBD2 (5 bases). Trimming took 5 bases from V and 3 from J, leaving 11 bases between them. The CDR3 sequence is 13 residues long. Per the germline V gene, CDR1 is MDHEN and CDR2 is SYDVKM. Here the CDR3 DNA reads TGTGCCAGCAGTGTTCCCGGGGACTACGAGCAGTACTTC. Protein sequence: CASSVPGDYEQYF.